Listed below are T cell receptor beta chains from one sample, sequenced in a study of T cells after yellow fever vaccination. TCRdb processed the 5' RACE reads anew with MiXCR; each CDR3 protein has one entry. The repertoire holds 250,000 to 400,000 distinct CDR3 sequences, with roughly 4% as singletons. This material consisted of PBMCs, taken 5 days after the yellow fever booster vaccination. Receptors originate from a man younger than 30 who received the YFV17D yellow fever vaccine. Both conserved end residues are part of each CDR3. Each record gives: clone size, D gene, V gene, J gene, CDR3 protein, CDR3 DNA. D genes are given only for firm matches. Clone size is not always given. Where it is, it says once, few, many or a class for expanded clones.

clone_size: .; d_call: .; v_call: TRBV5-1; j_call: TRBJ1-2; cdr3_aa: CASSPLRGAGYGYTF; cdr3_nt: TGCGCCAGCAGCCCCCTCCGGGGGGCTGGCTATGGCTACACCTTC
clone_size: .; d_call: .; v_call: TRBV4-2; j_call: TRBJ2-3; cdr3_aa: CASSQNYRLDTQYF; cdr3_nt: TGTGCCAGCAGCCAAAACTACAGACTGGATACGCAGTATTTT
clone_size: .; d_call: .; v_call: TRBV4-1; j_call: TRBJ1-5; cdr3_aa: CASSQEELGYQPQHF; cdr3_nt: TGCGCCAGCAGCCAAGAAGAACTCGGATATCAGCCCCAGCATTTT
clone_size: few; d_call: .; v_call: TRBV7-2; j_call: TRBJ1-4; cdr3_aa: CASSLEGHATNEKLFF; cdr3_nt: TGTGCCAGCAGCTTAGAAGGGCACGCAACTAATGAAAAACTGTTTTTT
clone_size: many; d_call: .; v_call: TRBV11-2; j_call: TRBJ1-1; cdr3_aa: CASSYGAAAEAFF; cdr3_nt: TGTGCCAGCAGCTACGGCGCCGCGGCTGAAGCTTTCTTT
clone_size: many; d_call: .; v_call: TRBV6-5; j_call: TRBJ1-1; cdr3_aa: CASRWGTMNTEAFF; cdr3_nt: TGTGCCAGCAGGTGGGGGACAATGAACACTGAAGCTTTCTTT
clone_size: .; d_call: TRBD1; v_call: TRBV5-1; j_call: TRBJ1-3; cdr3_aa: CASSLDRRQGKFGNTIYF; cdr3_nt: TGCGCCAGCAGCTTGGATCGCAGACAGGGGAAATTTGGAAACACCATATATTTT
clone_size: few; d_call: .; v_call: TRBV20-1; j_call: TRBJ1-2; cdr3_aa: CSARDVVAPSLNYGYTF; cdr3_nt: TGCAGTGCTAGAGATGTTGTGGCGCCGAGCCTTAACTATGGCTACACCTTC
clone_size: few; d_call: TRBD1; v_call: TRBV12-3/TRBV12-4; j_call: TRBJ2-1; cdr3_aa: CASSLFSGTAFEQFF; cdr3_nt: TGTGCCAGCAGTTTATTTTCGGGGACAGCCTTTGAGCAGTTCTTC
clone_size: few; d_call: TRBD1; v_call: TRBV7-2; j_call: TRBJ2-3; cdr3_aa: CASSSDRDRYDVQYF; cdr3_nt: TGTGCCAGCAGCTCCGACCGGGACAGGTACGATGTGCAGTATTTT
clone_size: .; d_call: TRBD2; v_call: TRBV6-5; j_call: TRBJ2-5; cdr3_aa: CASSPTSGGAKTQYF; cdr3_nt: TGTGCCAGCAGCCCCACTAGCGGGGGGGCCAAGACCCAGTACTTC
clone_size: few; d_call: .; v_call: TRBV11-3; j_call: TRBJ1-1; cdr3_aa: CASSRGFGTEAFF; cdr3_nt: TGTGCCAGCAGCCGAGGGTTTGGGACTGAAGCTTTCTTT
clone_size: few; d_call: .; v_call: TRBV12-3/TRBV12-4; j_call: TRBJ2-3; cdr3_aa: CASRALGGTDTQYF; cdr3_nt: TGTGCCAGCAGGGCCCTCGGGGGCACAGATACGCAGTATTTT
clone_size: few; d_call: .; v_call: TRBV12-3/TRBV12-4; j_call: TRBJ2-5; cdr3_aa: CASSFLEETQYF; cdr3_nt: TGTGCCAGCAGTTTTCTGGAAGAGACCCAGTACTTC
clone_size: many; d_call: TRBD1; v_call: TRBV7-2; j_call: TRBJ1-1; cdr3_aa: CASSLNPGTGNTEAFF; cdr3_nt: TGTGCCAGCAGCTTAAACCCCGGGACAGGGAACACTGAAGCTTTCTTT
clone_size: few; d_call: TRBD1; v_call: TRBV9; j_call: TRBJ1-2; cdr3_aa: CASSVGVRGQGHYGYTF; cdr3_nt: TGTGCCAGCAGCGTAGGGGTACGGGGACAGGGGCACTATGGCTACACCTTC
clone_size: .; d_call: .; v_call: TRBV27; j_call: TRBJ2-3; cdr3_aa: CASGTFREGDTQYF; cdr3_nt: TGTGCCAGCGGTACCTTCAGGGAAGGAGATACGCAGTATTTT